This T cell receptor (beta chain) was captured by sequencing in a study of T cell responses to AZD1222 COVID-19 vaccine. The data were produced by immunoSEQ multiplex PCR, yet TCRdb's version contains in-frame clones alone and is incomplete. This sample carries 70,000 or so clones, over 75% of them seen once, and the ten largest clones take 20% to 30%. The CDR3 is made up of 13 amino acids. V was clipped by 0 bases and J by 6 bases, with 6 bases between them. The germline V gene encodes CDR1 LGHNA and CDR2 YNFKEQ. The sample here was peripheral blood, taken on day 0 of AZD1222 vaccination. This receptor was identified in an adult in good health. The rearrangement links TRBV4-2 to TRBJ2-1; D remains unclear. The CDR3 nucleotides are TGTGCCAGCAGCCAAGAAGTGCTCAATGAGCAGTTCTTC. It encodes CASSQEVLNEQFF.